This T cell receptor beta chain was recorded in a study of blood T cell repertoires in COVID-19. Data came from immunoSEQ multiplex PCR; TCRdb stores just in-frame clones and leaves some out. Of about 200,000 clones in the sample, roughly nine tenths were seen once. CDR1 is MGHRA, CDR2 YSYEKL, per germline. This CDR3 has 15 amino acids. The J segment lost 2 bases and the V segment lost 3 bases, leaving 1 base of the junction unmatched. The sample taken for sequencing was peripheral blood. This sequence originates from a woman aged 50 to 60 with COVID-19, enrolled during active disease. The rearrangement links TRBV4-1 to TRBJ2-6, with TRBD1 identical over 7 bases. CDR3 amino acids: CASSQTGTGANVLTF. CDR3 DNA sequence: TGCGCCAGCAGCCAGACAGGGACTGGGGCCAACGTCCTGACTTTC.